The sample holds a few counts of the clone carrying this T cell receptor (beta chain). The antigen remains unidentified. Germline V gives CDR1 SGDLS, CDR2 YYNGEE. V lost 4 bases, J lost 3 bases, and 18 bases lay in between. The CDR3 runs to 16 residues. This record comes from a study of early T cells in non-severe SARS-CoV-2 infection. Study-level results: Matching with VDJdb favored anti-spike CD8 responses (missing private and CD4 specificities).

TCRdb redid the calling of the 5' RACE reads with MiXCR, one entry per CDR3 protein. The data show 95,000 to 100,000 distinct CDR3 sequences, with about 10% seen just once and about 5% held by the top ten. This clonotype originated in an adult who was a healthcare worker with PCR-confirmed SARS-CoV-2 infection or an uninfected control (not recorded which). The sequenced material came from whole blood. The chain employs TRBV9 and TRBJ2-3, with D perhaps assigned TRBD1 or TRBD2 (7 bases each). The chain's CDR3 is CASSPQGGGTTDTQYF. The CDR3 bases are TGTGCCAGCAGCCCCCAGGGGGGGGGGACAACAGATACGCAGTATTTT. Looking up the rest from reference TRBV9 and TRBJ2-3 gives the full variable domain: DSGVTQTPKHLITATGQRVTLRCSPRSGDLSVYWYQQSLDQGLQFLIQYYNGEERAKGNILERFSAQQFPDLHSELNLSSLELGDSALYFCASSPQGGGTTDTQYFGPGTRLTVL.